Listed below are T cell receptor beta chains from one sample, sequenced in a study of blood T cell repertoires in COVID-19. Profiled with immunoSEQ multiplex PCR; TCRdb holds only in-frame clones, not every one. The sample consists of roughly 250,000 clones, approximately 85% of them appearing once. The specimen was PBMCs or T cells enriched from blood (not recorded which). These receptors all stem from a woman in her thirties who had recovered from COVID-19. Each CDR3 is given with its conserved first and last residue. Expanded clones are given a class, and other clones once, few, many or no size at all.

once TRBJ1-2 TRBV28 CASSTTGVDGIVYGYTF
. TRBJ2-7 TRBV27 CARRRTGGPHSSHSSYEQYF
. TRBJ1-6 TRBV19 CASSIGNRVNSPLHF
. TRBJ1-6 TRBV5-6 CASSLVVAGNIGNSPLHF
. TRBJ1-6 TRBV27 CASSFRGIPLHF
. TRBJ1-3 TRBV30 CAWKRQDGNTIYF
. TRBJ1-1 TRBV10-3 CAIRAGDGNTEAFF
. TRBJ1-2 TRBV19 CASSEAVGYTF
few TRBJ1-2 TRBV7-8 CASSLRTGDLLGYTF
few TRBJ1-1 TRBV5-6 CASSFFDRENTEAFF
. TRBJ1-2 TRBV2 CASRILGTGSGYTF
. TRBJ1-2 TRBV4-1 CASSLGGAYGYTF
. TRBJ1-2 TRBV5-3 CATPDRTGDGYTF
. TRBJ2-2 TRBV30 CATRLAGVRGELFF
. TRBJ2-3 TRBV7-8 CASSPHWRLAASTDTQYF
. TRBJ1-1 TRBV25-1 CASGGGEAFF
. TRBJ2-5 TRBV7-9 CASSSGLPQETQYF
. TRBJ1-1 TRBV18 CASSPSQNTEAFF
. TRBJ1-1 TRBV28 CASSLGDRSTEAFF
few TRBJ2-7 TRBV30 CAWSPDRPYEQYF
once TRBJ2-1 TRBV15 CATSIHPSGGAKNSEQFF
. TRBJ1-1 TRBV11-2 CASSPSRGVRSEAFF
. TRBJ1-2 TRBV3-1/TRBV3-2 CASSPTGGAGYGYTF
. TRBJ1-5 TRBV10-3 CATWDRGRSNQPQHF
. TRBJ2-1 TRBV29-1 CSVESRRAGQGSYNEQFF
. TRBJ1-5 TRBV6-4 CASSDSSWADRAWGNQPQHF
. TRBJ2-2 TRBV6-2/TRBV6-3 CASSSLAGANTGELFF
few TRBJ2-2 TRBV6-5 CASTRGPNTGELFF
. TRBJ2-3 TRBV12-3/TRBV12-4 CASRRPGQGLYF
. TRBJ1-1 TRBV27 CASTPGGWYTEAFF
. TRBJ2-5 TRBV10-2 CASSNWDRGIQTQYF
. TRBJ2-7 TRBV6-6 CASSHRRGGSLRLEQYF